This passage covers 5 T cell receptor beta chains from one sample sequenced in a study of T cells in Graves' hyperthyroidism and ophthalmopathy. RNA transcripts were the template for amplifying TCR beta CDR3 regions. In the first-round RT-PCR of the TCR CDR3, the HTBI primer set was used. TCRdb analysed the multiplex PCR reads with MiXCR anew, one entry per CDR3 protein. This table has roughly 520,000 distinct CDR3 sequences, roughly a quarter appearing once. Sequencing input: blood. The receptors here all came from a woman under 40 with Graves' ophthalmopathy.

This clonotype was detected only a few times. As DNA, the CDR3 is TGCAGCGTGGGACACCCCCCAGGGGAGACCCAGTACTTC. Amino acids: CSVGHPPGETQYF. The rearrangement joins TRBV29-1 to TRBJ2-5; D possibly corresponds to TRBD1 (6 bases). Germline CDR1 is SQVTM and CDR2 is ANQGSEA. This CDR3 spans 13 amino acids. The germline V and J ends were trimmed by 6 bases and 5 bases, with 16 bases remaining between them.

The table lists this clonotype with a few counts. V and J are TRBV11-2 and TRBJ2-2; D not certain. In germline, CDR1 is SGHAT, CDR2 FQNNGV. V lost 2 bases to trimming and J lost 0 bases, with 13 bases between them. The CDR3 has 17 amino acids. CDR3 DNA: TGTGCCAGCAGCTTACCTTCTAGGGAAACGAACACCGGGGAGCTGTTTTTT. Translating gives CASSLPSRETNTGELFF.

This clonotype was seen ten or more times. V and J are TRBV20-1 and TRBJ1-5; 7 bases fit TRBD1. From germline, CDR1 is DFQATT and CDR2 SNEGSKA (reference sequence). The CDR3 extends over 15 amino acids. J was trimmed by 0 bases and V by 5 bases; bases with no gene match: 7. Here the CDR3 DNA reads TGCAGTGCTGTTCGGACAGGCCTTAGCAATCAGCCCCAGCATTTT. Protein sequence: CSAVRTGLSNQPQHF.

Note on this clonotype: With a much larger clone just one base away, this may be a read error. The gene calls are TRBV30 and TRBJ2-2, with D maybe TRBD2 (5 bases). The CDR3 loop spans 13 amino acids. The germline CDR1 and CDR2 sequences are GTSNPN and SVGIG (reference sequence). Here the CDR3 reads CAWSLGNTGELCF. As DNA, the CDR3 is TGTGCCTGGAGCTTGGGAAACACCGGGGAGCTGTGTTTT.

This clonotype was seen ten or more times. The chain's CDR3 is CASSLTRGREIYEQYF. As DNA, the CDR3 is TGTGCCAGCAGTTTAACACGGGGCAGGGAGATATACGAGCAGTACTTC. The chain has TRBV27 and TRBJ2-7; D is tentatively TRBD1 or TRBD2 (5 bases each). The CDR3 loop spans 16 amino acids. The V end lost 2 bases, the J end lost 4 bases, and 18 bases lay between the germline ends. Germline CDR1 reads MNHEY; CDR2 reads SMNVEV (reference sequence).